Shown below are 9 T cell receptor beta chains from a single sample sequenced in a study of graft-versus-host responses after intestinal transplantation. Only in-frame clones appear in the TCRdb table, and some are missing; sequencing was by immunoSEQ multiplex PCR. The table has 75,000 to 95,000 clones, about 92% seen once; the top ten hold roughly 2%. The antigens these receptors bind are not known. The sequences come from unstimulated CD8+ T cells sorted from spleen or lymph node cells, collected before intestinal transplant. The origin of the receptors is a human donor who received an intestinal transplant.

This CDR3 is CAISTPALGVNSPLHF. The CDR3, as DNA: TGTGCCATCAGTACCCCTGCGTTAGGGGTAAATTCACCCCTCCACTTT. This sequence joins TRBV10-3 and TRBJ1-6; possibly TRBD1 for D (5 bases). Trimming left V 5 bases short and J 7 bases short, with 18 bases between. The CDR3 is 16 residues long. Germline V gene lookup returns CDR1 ENHRY and CDR2 SYGVKD.

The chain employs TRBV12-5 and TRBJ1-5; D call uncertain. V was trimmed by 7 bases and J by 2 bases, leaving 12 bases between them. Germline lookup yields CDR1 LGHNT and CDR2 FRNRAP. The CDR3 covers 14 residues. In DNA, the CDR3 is TGTGCTAGTGCTCCGGTCGGTGGCAATCAGCCCCAGCATTTT. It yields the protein CASAPVGGNQPQHF.

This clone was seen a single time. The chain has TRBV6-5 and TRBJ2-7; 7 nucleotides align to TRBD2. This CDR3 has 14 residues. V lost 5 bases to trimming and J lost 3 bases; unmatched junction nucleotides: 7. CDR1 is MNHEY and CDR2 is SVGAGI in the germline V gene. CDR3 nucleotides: TGTGCCAGCAGTGTTGCGGGGGAGTACTACGAGCAGTACTTC. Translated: CASSVAGEYYEQYF.

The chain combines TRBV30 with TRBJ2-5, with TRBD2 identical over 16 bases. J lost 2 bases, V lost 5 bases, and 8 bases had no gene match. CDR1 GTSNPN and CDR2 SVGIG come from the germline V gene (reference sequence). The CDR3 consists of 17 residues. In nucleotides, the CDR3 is TGTGCCTGGGGGTCGGGACTAGCGGGGGGGCTTCAAGAGACCCAGTACTTC. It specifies CAWGSGLAGGLQETQYF. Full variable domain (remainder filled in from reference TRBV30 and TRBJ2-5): SQTIHQWPATLVQPVGSPLSLECTVEGTSNPNLYWYRQAAGRGLQLLFYSVGIGQISSEVPQNLSASRPQDRQFILSSKKLLLSDSGFYLCAWGSGLAGGLQETQYFGPGTRLLVL.

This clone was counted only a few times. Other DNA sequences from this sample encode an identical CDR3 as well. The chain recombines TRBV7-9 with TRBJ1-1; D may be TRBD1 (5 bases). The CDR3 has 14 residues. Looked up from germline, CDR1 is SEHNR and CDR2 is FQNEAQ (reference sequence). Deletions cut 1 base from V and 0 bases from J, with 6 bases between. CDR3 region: CASSLGGVNTEAFF. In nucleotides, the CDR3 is TGTGCCAGCAGCTTAGGGGGCGTGAACACTGAAGCTTTCTTT. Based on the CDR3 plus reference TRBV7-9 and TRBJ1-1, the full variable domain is DTGVSQNPRHKITKRGQNVTFRCDPISEHNRLYWYRQTLGQGPEFLTYFQNEAQLEKSRLLSDRFSAERPKGSFSTLEIQRTEQGDSAMYLCASSLGGVNTEAFFGQGTRLTVV.

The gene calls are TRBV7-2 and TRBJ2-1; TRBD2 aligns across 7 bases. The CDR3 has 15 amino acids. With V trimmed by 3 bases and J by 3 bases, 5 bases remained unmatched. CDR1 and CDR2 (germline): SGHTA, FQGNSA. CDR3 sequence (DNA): TGTGCCAGCAGCTTGTATGGGGGGGTCTACAATGAGCAGTTCTTC. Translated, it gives CASSLYGGVYNEQFF. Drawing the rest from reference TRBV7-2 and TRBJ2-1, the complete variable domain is GAGVSQSPSNKVTEKGKDVELRCDPISGHTALYWYRQSLGQGLEFLIYFQGNSAPDKSGLPSDRFSAERTGGSVSTLTIQRTQQEDSAVYLCASSLYGGVYNEQFFGPGTRLTVL.

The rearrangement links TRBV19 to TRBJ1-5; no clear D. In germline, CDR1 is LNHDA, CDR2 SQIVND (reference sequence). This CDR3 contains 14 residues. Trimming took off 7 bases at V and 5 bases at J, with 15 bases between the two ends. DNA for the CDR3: TGTGCCAGTACCATAGGAGGGATGGATCAGCCCCAGCATTTT. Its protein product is CASTIGGMDQPQHF.

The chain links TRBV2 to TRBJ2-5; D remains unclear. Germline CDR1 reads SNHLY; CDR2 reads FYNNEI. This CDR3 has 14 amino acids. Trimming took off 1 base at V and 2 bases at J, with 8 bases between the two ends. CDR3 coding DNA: TGTGCCAGCAGTGAAGGCTATTTACAAGAGACCCAGTACTTC. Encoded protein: CASSEGYLQETQYF.

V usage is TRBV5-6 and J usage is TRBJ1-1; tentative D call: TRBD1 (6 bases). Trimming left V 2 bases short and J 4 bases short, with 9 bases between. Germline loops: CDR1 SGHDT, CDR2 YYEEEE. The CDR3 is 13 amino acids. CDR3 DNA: TGTGCCAGCAGCTTCAGGGGCGGCACTGAAGCTTTCTTT. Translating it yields CASSFRGGTEAFF.